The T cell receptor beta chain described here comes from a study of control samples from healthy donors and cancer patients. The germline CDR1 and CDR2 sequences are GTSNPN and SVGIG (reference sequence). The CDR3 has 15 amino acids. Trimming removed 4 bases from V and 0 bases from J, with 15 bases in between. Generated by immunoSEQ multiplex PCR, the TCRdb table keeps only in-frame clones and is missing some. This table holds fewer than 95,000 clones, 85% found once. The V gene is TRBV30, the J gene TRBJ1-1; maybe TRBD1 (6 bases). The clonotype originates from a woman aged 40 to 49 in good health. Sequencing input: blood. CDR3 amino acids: CAWNRGGPLNTEAFF. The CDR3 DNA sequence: TGTGCCTGGAATCGAGGGGGACCGTTGAACACTGAAGCTTTCTTT.